Below, 21 T cell receptor beta chains from the same sample are listed, as sequenced in a study of blood T cell repertoires in COVID-19. Libraries were prepared by immunoSEQ multiplex PCR; TCRdb keeps only in-frame clonotypes and omits some of them. The data contain approximately 470,000 clones, roughly 87% of them singletons. The sequenced material came from PBMCs or T cells enriched from blood (not recorded which). The source is a woman aged 18-29 years who had recovered from COVID-19.

This clone has a single count. This chain joins TRBV3-1 (or the pseudogene TRBV3-2) and TRBJ2-1; D ambiguous. The V gene lost 3 bases and the J gene lost 0 bases, with 9 bases spanning the gap. Germline V gives CDR1 LGHDT, CDR2 YNNKEL (reference sequence). This CDR3 has 15 residues. CDR3 protein: CASSHENGSYNEQFF. CDR3 DNA: TGTGCCAGCAGCCATGAGAACGGCTCCTACAATGAGCAGTTCTTC.

This clone was counted a single time. The rearrangement uses TRBV27 and TRBJ2-3; D gene unclear. Germline V gives CDR1 MNHEY, CDR2 SMNVEV (reference sequence). Trimming took off 5 bases at V and 13 bases at J, with 4 bases between the two ends. This CDR3 contains 8 residues. This CDR3 reads CASSHEYF. The CDR3 DNA reads as TGTGCCAGCAGTCATGAGTATTTT.

This sequence joins TRBV24-1 and TRBJ1-2; 9 bases are a match to TRBD1. Germline CDR1 and CDR2: KGHDR and SFDVKD. The CDR3 contains 14 residues. The V segment lost 3 bases and the J segment 8 bases; nucleotides outside the gene matches: 6. Written as DNA, the CDR3 is TGTGCCACCAGTGATCCCCCGGGACAGGGAGGCTACACCTTC. Protein product: CATSDPPGQGGYTF.

The CDR3 region has the DNA TGTGCCAGCACCCCGGGAGCCCTCTATGGCTACACCTTC. Protein product: CASTPGALYGYTF. The chain has TRBV6-5 and TRBJ1-2; D is uncertain. The V end lost 7 bases, the J end lost 4 bases, and 13 bases lay between the germline ends. The CDR3 extends over 13 amino acids. Germline lookup yields CDR1 MNHEY and CDR2 SVGAGI.

V and J are TRBV7-2 and TRBJ2-7; the D gene is possibly TRBD2 (5 bases). Germline V gene lookup returns CDR1 SGHTA and CDR2 FQGNSA. The CDR3 sequence is 15 residues long. Trimming cost V 4 bases and J 0 bases, with 13 bases left between them. DNA of the CDR3: TGTGCCAGCAGCTCGGAGGTCATTCGCTCCTACGAGCAGTACTTC. Its translation is CASSSEVIRSYEQYF.

This sequence joins TRBV4-1 and TRBJ2-7, with D maybe TRBD2 (5 bases). The CDR3 totals 13 residues. Germline lookup yields CDR1 MGHRA and CDR2 YSYEKL. V lost 5 bases and J lost 3, with 11 bases in between. CDR3 loop: CASSGSLFYEQYF. CDR3 DNA: TGCGCCAGCAGCGGGAGTCTTTTCTACGAGCAGTACTTC.

V usage is TRBV11-2 and J usage is TRBJ1-1, with 7 bases identical to TRBD1. This CDR3 region has 14 residues. V lost 5 bases, J lost 3 bases, and 6 bases stayed unmatched. CDR1 is SGHAT, CDR2 FQNNGV, per germline. CDR3 nucleotide sequence: TGTGCCAGCAGCCCAGGGACAGCCCACACTGAAGCTTTCTTT. It yields the protein CASSPGTAHTEAFF. The full variable domain, in which reference TRBV11-2 and TRBJ1-1 provide the parts outside the CDR3, is EAGVAQSPRYKIIEKRQSVAFWCNPISGHATLYWYQQILGQGPKLLIQFQNNGVVDDSQLPKDRFSAERLKGVDSTLKIQPAKLEDSAVYLCASSPGTAHTEAFFGQGTRLTVV.

This chain uses TRBV5-1 with TRBJ1-1; a possible D gene is TRBD1 (6 bases). Trimming pared 4 bases from V and 2 bases from J, leaving 15 bases between. Germline CDR1 is SGHRS and CDR2 is YFSETQ. This CDR3 contains 15 residues. CDR3 sequence reads: CASSPIGGSNTEAFF. The CDR3 nucleotides read TGCGCCAGCAGCCCCATAGGGGGTTCTAACACTGAAGCTTTCTTT.

The chain employs TRBV5-1 and TRBJ2-7, with a weak D call TRBD2 (7 bases). The germline gives CDR1 SGHRS, CDR2 YFSETQ. With 0 bases removed from V and 5 bases from J, the gap between germline ends came to 18 bases. This CDR3 comprises 16 residues. The CDR3 loop is CASSLELGSGGDEQYF. Here the CDR3 DNA reads TGCGCCAGCAGCTTGGAACTGGGGTCGGGGGGCGACGAGCAGTACTTC. Full variable domain (outside the CDR3, taken from reference TRBV5-1 and TRBJ2-7): KAGVTQTPRYLIKTRGQQVTLSCSPISGHRSVSWYQQTPGQGLQFLFEYFSETQRNKGNFPGRFSGRQFSNSRSEMNVSTLELGDSALYLCASSLELGSGGDEQYFGPGTRLTVT.

The V gene is TRBV19, the J gene TRBJ2-3; TRBD1 matches 8 bases. The CDR3 sequence is 15 residues long. V was clipped by 3 bases and J by 2 bases; unmatched bases: 4. The germline V gene has CDR1 LNHDA and CDR2 SQIVND (reference sequence). The CDR3, as DNA: TGTGCCAGTAGTATTCCGACAGGGGTCACAGATACGCAGTATTTT. Its translation is CASSIPTGVTDTQYF.

The chain links TRBV27 to TRBJ1-5; D is undetermined. The CDR3 length is 13 residues. V gave up 6 bases and J gave up 0 bases, with 6 bases separating them. Germline V gene data show CDR1 as MNHEY and CDR2 as SMNVEV (reference sequence). CDR3 coding DNA: TGTGCCAGCAGCCACAATAGCAATCAGCCCCAGCATTTT. This encodes CASSHNSNQPQHF.

The chain has TRBV27 and TRBJ1-1; D is possibly TRBD1 (5 bases). Per germline, CDR1 MNHEY and CDR2 SMNVEV (reference sequence). The CDR3 covers 14 residues. V lost 7 bases, J lost 2 bases, and 14 bases lay in between. CDR3 residues: CASNPWWGNTEAFF. The CDR3 DNA is TGTGCCAGCAATCCATGGTGGGGCAACACTGAAGCTTTCTTT.

To note about this clone: Within the sample, other DNA sequences also encode this same CDR3. The chain links TRBV5-1 to TRBJ1-1; D ambiguous. Germline V gene data show CDR1 as SGHRS and CDR2 as YFSETQ. The CDR3 totals 13 residues. V shed 2 bases and J shed 6 bases, with 11 bases lying between them. Here the CDR3 reads CASSLTGGSEAFF. The CDR3 DNA follows: TGCGCCAGCAGCTTAACGGGAGGTTCTGAAGCTTTCTTT. Together with reference TRBV5-1 and TRBJ1-1, the CDR3 gives the full variable domain: KAGVTQTPRYLIKTRGQQVTLSCSPISGHRSVSWYQQTPGQGLQFLFEYFSETQRNKGNFPGRFSGRQFSNSRSEMNVSTLELGDSALYLCASSLTGGSEAFFGQGTRLTVV.

The chain joins TRBV5-4 to TRBJ2-2; TRBD1 matches at 8 bases. Germline V gene lookup returns CDR1 SGHNT and CDR2 YYREEE (reference sequence). The CDR3 extends over 15 amino acids. The V and J ends lost 0 bases and 6 bases, in that order; junction bases with no gene match: 4. For the CDR3, the DNA is TGTGCCAGCAGCTTGGCCAGGGGGCGCGCCGGGGAGCTGTTTTTT. It specifies CASSLARGRAGELFF. Drawing the rest from reference TRBV5-4 and TRBJ2-2, the complete variable domain is ETGVTQSPTHLIKTRGQQVTLRCSSQSGHNTVSWYQQALGQGPQFIFQYYREEENGRGNFPPRFSGLQFPNYSSELNVNALELDDSALYLCASSLARGRAGELFFGEGSRLTVL.

The chain joins TRBV9 to TRBJ1-2; the match to TRBD1 covers 8 bases. Per the germline V gene, CDR1 is SGDLS and CDR2 is YYNGEE. J gave up 3 bases and V 4 bases, and 2 bases lay outside the gene matches. This CDR3 has 13 amino acids. CDR3 region: CASSLQGDYGYTF. The CDR3 DNA reads TGTGCCAGCAGCTTACAGGGGGACTATGGCTACACCTTC.

The rearrangement links TRBV2 to TRBJ1-1; D gene unclear. Germline V gives CDR1 SNHLY, CDR2 FYNNEI. The CDR3 runs 11 residues. Trimming took 6 bases from V and 3 from J, leaving 5 bases between them. Here the CDR3 reads CASRFDTEAFF. CDR3 sequence (DNA): TGTGCCAGCAGGTTCGACACTGAAGCTTTCTTT. The full variable domain, with the rest looked up from reference TRBV2 and TRBJ1-1, is EPEVTQTPSHQVTQMGQEVILRCVPISNHLYFYWYRQILGQKVEFLVSFYNNEISEKSEIFDDQFSVERPDGSNFTLKIRSTKLEDSAMYFCASRFDTEAFFGQGTRLTVV.

The V call is TRBV11-2, the J call TRBJ2-3, with TRBD1 matching over 9 bases. Trimming removed 6 bases from V and 5 bases from J; junction bases left unmatched: 6. The CDR3 loop spans 14 amino acids. Germline V CDR1 and CDR2: SGHAT, FQNNGV. The CDR3 DNA follows: TGTGCCAGCAGGAAGAGACAGGGGGAAGATACGCAGTATTTT. It is translated as CASRKRQGEDTQYF.

This chain joins TRBV28 and TRBJ2-7, with TRBD2 matching over 7 bases. Losses at the gene ends were 8 bases for V and 3 bases for J; bases not matched to a gene: 4. The CDR3 contains 12 residues. CDR1 and CDR2 from the germline V gene are MDHEN and SYDVKM. As DNA, the CDR3 is TGTGCCAGCGCGGGAGATAGCTACGAGCAGTACTTC. Residues: CASAGDSYEQYF.

The rearrangement uses TRBV6-5 and TRBJ1-6, with D possibly being TRBD1 (5 bases). The CDR3 runs 15 residues. Trimming cost V 0 bases and J 11 bases, with 14 bases left between them. CDR1 MNHEY and CDR2 SVGAGI come from the germline V gene. CDR3 amino acids: CASSYSTQGGPPLHF. The CDR3 DNA is TGTGCCAGCAGTTACTCTACCCAGGGTGGACCACCCCTCCACTTT.

In this sample, this clone turned up once. This sequence joins TRBV25-1 and TRBJ1-1; no clear D gene. The V end was cut by 6 bases, the J end by 8 bases, with 19 bases between. Per germline, CDR1 MGHDK and CDR2 SYGVNS. The CDR3 has 14 amino acids. The CDR3 nucleotides read TGTGCCAGCAGCGTACGCGCGGGATTTACCGAAGCTTTCTTT. It specifies CASSVRAGFTEAFF.

Comments on this clone: The junction departs from the called germline gene at one end, perhaps through a read error. The chain has TRBV15 and TRBJ2-5, with D possibly TRBD2 on 5 matching bases. Germline V CDR1 and CDR2: LNHNV, YYDKDF (reference sequence). This CDR3 is built from 15 residues. Here the CDR3 DNA reads TGTGCCACCAGCGAACCTGGGAGTTCCCAAAAGACCCAGTACTTC. Its protein is CATSEPGSSQKTQYF.